This entry lists 22 T cell receptor beta chains sequenced from one sample in a study of OX40 agonist ivuxolimab in advanced cancers. Sequenced by immunoSEQ multiplex PCR; TCRdb stores in-frame clones only, minus some. The sample carries about 70,000 clones, around 86% recorded once. Material: CD4+ or CD8+ T cells sorted from blood, obtained in a trial of the OX40 agonist ivuxolimab. All receptors come from an adult with an advanced solid tumor such as melanoma, head and neck, liver or kidney cancer.

As to this clone: Other DNA sequences within the sample encode an identical CDR3. The V gene is TRBV5-1, the J gene TRBJ2-5; possible D gene TRBD2, 6 bases. There are 14 residues in the CDR3. With 0 bases removed from V and 2 bases from J, the gap between germline ends came to 8 bases. Germline-derived CDR1 and CDR2 are SGHRS and YFSETQ. CDR3 protein: CASSLVGGQETQYF. The DNA for the CDR3 is TGCGCCAGCAGCTTGGTTGGGGGGCAAGAGACCCAGTACTTC.

The rearrangement links TRBV6-1 to TRBJ1-1; tentatively, D is TRBD1 (6 bases). CDR3 length equals 14 residues. Germline loops: CDR1 MNHNS, CDR2 SASEGT. Trimming took off 5 bases at V and 2 bases at J, with 12 bases between the two ends. CDR3 nucleotide sequence: TGTGCCAGCAGTTCCGCAGGGGTTAACACTGAAGCTTTCTTT. Amino acid sequence: CASSSAGVNTEAFF.

The chain joins TRBV27 to TRBJ2-7; D may be TRBD2 (6 bases). The V gene lost 5 bases and the J gene lost 1 base, with 15 bases spanning the gap. Germline V gene sequence: CDR1 MNHEY, CDR2 SMNVEV (reference sequence). The CDR3 spans 15 residues. The DNA of the CDR3 is TGTGCCAGCAGTCCCTTAGCGGCGCTATCCTACGAGCAGTACTTC. It is translated as CASSPLAALSYEQYF.

The chain carries TRBV5-1 and TRBJ1-4; 8 bases fit TRBD1. The V gene's germline CDR1 is SGHRS and CDR2 YFSETQ. CDR3 size: 16 residues. Losses at the gene ends were 4 bases for V and 5 bases for J; bases not matched to a gene: 10. In DNA, the CDR3 is TGCGCCAGCAGCATCTTCGGACAGGGTGGGAATGAAAAACTGTTTTTT. Its translation is CASSIFGQGGNEKLFF.

The chain is built from TRBV9 and TRBJ2-7; D perhaps matches TRBD1 (6 bases). V lost 4 bases and J lost 6, with 17 bases in between. CDR1 is SGDLS and CDR2 is YYNGEE in the germline V gene. CDR3 length equals 14 residues. CDR3 protein: CASSPQTGRGEQYF. The CDR3 DNA sequence: TGTGCCAGCAGCCCACAGACAGGTCGAGGCGAGCAGTACTTC.

The rearrangement links TRBV29-1 to TRBJ2-5, with D possibly being TRBD2 (6 bases). V lost 8 bases, J lost 7 bases, and 17 bases lay in between. CDR1 and CDR2 (germline): SQVTM, ANQGSEA. The CDR3 length is 12 residues. Here the CDR3 DNA reads TGCAGCCTCGGGGCGGGGAGAGGGACCCAGTACTTC. This codes for CSLGAGRGTQYF.

This chain links TRBV5-1 with TRBJ2-7, with TRBD2 matching over 7 bases. Per the germline V gene, CDR1 is SGHRS and CDR2 is YFSETQ. Trimming took 5 bases from V and 5 from J; bases not matched to a gene: 10. CDR3 length: 14 residues. Here the CDR3 reads CASRTGEGIHEQYF. The DNA for the CDR3 is TGCGCCAGCAGGACGGGGGAGGGTATACACGAGCAGTACTTC.

V is TRBV4-2 and J is TRBJ2-1; D is perhaps TRBD1 (6 bases). The CDR3 length is 13 residues. V lost 2 bases and J 7 bases, leaving 9 bases between the germline ends. Per the germline V gene, CDR1 is LGHNA and CDR2 is YNFKEQ. For the CDR3, the DNA is TGTGCCAGCAGCCAATTCACAGGGAATGAGCAGTTCTTC. Translated, it gives CASSQFTGNEQFF.

The chain recombines TRBV28 with TRBJ1-1, with 8 bases identical to TRBD1. Unmatched junction bases numbered 8, after V lost 6 bases and J lost 5 bases. Germline V CDR1 and CDR2: MDHEN, SYDVKM. The CDR3 runs to 14 residues. The chain's CDR3 is CASSPPDRGTEAFF. CDR3 nucleotides: TGTGCCAGCAGCCCGCCCGACAGGGGTACTGAAGCTTTCTTT.

The chain joins TRBV5-7 to TRBJ1-3; D remains ambiguous. TRBV5-7 is known as an ORF, though its function is uncertain. This CDR3 is built from 11 residues. The V end was cut by 0 bases, the J end by 8 bases, with 3 bases between. The CDR3 nucleotides are TGTGCCAGCAGCTTGGCGGACACCATATATTTT. It yields the protein CASSLADTIYF.

The chain couples TRBV15 to TRBJ1-6, with TRBD1 matching over 9 bases. The CDR3 contains 15 residues. V lost 3 bases and J lost 9; bases outside the gene matches: 6. Germline CDR1 LNHNV, CDR2 YYDKDF (reference sequence). CDR3 sequence (DNA): TGTGCCACCAGCAGCCGACAGGGGGTGGTTTCACCCCTCCACTTT. Amino acid sequence: CATSSRQGVVSPLHF.

This sequence joins TRBV5-4 and TRBJ2-4, with TRBD1 matching 8 bases. The junction had 2 bases not matched to a gene; V was cut back by 3 bases and J by 6 bases. The CDR3 contains 13 residues. CDR1 is SGHNT and CDR2 is YYREEE in the germline V gene (reference sequence). The CDR3 sequence: CASSYDRGNIQYF. CDR3 bases: TGTGCCAGCAGCTACGACAGGGGAAACATTCAGTACTTC.

The chain recombines TRBV19 with TRBJ2-1, with 7 bases identical to TRBD2. The germline gives CDR1 LNHDA, CDR2 SQIVND (reference sequence). The trim removed 1 base at V and 12 bases at J, leaving 12 bases unmatched. The CDR3 has 15 amino acids. CDR3 nucleotides: TGTGCCAGTAGTATAGGCCTAGCGGATTTCCGAGGGCAGTTCTTC. Amino acids: CASSIGLADFRGQFF.

The CDR3 DNA reads TGTGCCAGCAACCAACCGGGAGCTTACAATGAGCAGTTCTTC. This codes for CASNQPGAYNEQFF. The chain employs TRBV6-5 and TRBJ2-1, with D tentatively TRBD2 (6 bases). Trimming removed 7 bases at V and 4 bases at J, with 14 bases between. The CDR3 contains 14 residues. CDR1 MNHEY and CDR2 SVGAGI come from the germline V gene.

The chain is built from TRBV6-6 and TRBJ1-2; possible D gene TRBD1, 5 bases. CDR1 and CDR2 from the germline V gene are MNHNY and SVGAGI (reference sequence). The ends were cut back, 6 bases at V and 8 bases at J, with 22 bases in the middle. The CDR3 covers 15 residues. The CDR3 DNA is TGTGCCAGCAGAGCCCTTTGGGGGTTGAGCAAAGGCTACACCTTC. The encoded protein is CASRALWGLSKGYTF.

This chain links TRBV28 with TRBJ1-2, with D perhaps matching TRBD1 (5 bases). This CDR3 region has 12 residues. The germline V gene has CDR1 MDHEN and CDR2 SYDVKM. Trimming shortened V by 8 bases and J by 0 bases, and 7 bases separated the two germline ends. The CDR3 DNA reads as TGTGCCAGCGCGACAGCTAACTATGGCTACACCTTC. This encodes CASATANYGYTF.

CDR3 residues: CASSLGQLTYNEQFF. The CDR3 DNA reads TGCGCCAGCAGCCTGGGACAGCTGACCTACAATGAGCAGTTCTTC. V usage is TRBV5-1 and J usage is TRBJ2-1, with 7 bases matching TRBD1. CDR3 length: 15 amino acids. CDR1 is SGHRS and CDR2 is YFSETQ in the germline V gene. Trimming removed 4 bases from V and 2 bases from J; junction bases left unmatched: 6.

The genes are TRBV28 and TRBJ1-4, with D unresolved. Germline V gives CDR1 MDHEN, CDR2 SYDVKM. V was shortened by 7 bases and J by 13 bases, with 16 bases between the two germline ends. The CDR3 sequence is 12 residues long. The CDR3 protein is CASTEMEDPLFF. The CDR3 nucleotides are TGTGCCAGCACCGAAATGGAGGATCCACTGTTTTTT.

The V gene is TRBV29-1, the J gene TRBJ2-7, with D hard to call. Per germline, CDR1 SQVTM and CDR2 ANQGSEA. The CDR3 runs to 11 residues. The CDR3 reads CSSLRSNEQYF. The CDR3 DNA follows: TGCAGTTCATTACGGTCTAACGAGCAGTACTTC.

The chain links TRBV6-1 to TRBJ2-7; D not certain. CDR3 length equals 11 residues. Per the germline V gene, CDR1 is MNHNS and CDR2 is SASEGT. Trimming took 5 bases from V and 7 from J, leaving 9 bases between them. CDR3 protein: CASSTVREQYF. The CDR3 coding sequence is TGTGCCAGCAGTACTGTTCGGGAGCAGTACTTC.

The V call is TRBV7-9, the J call TRBJ1-6; 11 bases match TRBD1. Trimming removed 5 bases from V and 2 bases from J; junction bases left unmatched: 11. Germline assignment: CDR1 SEHNR and CDR2 FQNEAQ (reference sequence). The CDR3 is 19 amino acids. Here the CDR3 DNA reads TGTGCCAGCAGCCGAAGCCGGGACAGGGGGTTCGCCTATAATTCACCCCTCCACTTT. This codes for CASSRSRDRGFAYNSPLHF.

The rearrangement uses TRBV7-2 and TRBJ2-7, with D tentatively TRBD1 or TRBD2 (5 bases each). Germline V gives CDR1 SGHTA, CDR2 FQGNSA. The CDR3 extends over 17 amino acids. The V end was cut by 1 base, the J end by 2 bases, with 18 bases between. The chain's CDR3 is CASSLGGALDLTYEQYF. The CDR3 DNA reads as TGTGCCAGCAGCTTAGGAGGGGCTTTGGATCTGACCTACGAGCAGTACTTC.